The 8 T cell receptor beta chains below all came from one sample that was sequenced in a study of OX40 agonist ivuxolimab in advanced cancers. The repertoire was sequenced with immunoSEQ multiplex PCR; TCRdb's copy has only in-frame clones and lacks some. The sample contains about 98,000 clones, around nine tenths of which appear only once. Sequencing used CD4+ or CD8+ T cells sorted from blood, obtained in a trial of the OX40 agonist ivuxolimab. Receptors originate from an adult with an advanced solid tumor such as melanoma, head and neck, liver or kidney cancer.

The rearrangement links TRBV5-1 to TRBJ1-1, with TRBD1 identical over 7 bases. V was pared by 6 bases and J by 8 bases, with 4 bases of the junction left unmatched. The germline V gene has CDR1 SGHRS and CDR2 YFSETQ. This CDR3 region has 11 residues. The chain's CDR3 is CASKGQAEAFF. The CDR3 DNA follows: TGCGCCAGCAAAGGACAGGCCGAAGCTTTCTTT.

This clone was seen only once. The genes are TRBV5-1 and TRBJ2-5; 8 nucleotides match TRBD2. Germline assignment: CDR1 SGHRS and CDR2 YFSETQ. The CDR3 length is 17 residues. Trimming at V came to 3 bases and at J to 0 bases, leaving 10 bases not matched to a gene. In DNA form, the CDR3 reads TGCGCCAGCAGCTGGGGACTAGTCGACTTCTACCAAGAGACCCAGTACTTC. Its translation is CASSWGLVDFYQETQYF.

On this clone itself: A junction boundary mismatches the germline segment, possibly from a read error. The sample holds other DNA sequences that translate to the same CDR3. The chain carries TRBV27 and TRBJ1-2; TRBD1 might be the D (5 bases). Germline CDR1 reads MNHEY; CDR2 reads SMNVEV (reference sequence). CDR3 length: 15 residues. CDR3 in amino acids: CASREYQGNGRGYTF. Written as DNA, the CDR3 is TGTGCCAGCAGGGAGTATCAGGGAAACGGACGGGGCTACACCTTT.

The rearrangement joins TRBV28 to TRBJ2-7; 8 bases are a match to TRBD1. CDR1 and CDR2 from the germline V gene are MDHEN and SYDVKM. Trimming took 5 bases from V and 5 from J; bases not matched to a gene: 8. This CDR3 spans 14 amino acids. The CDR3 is CASSTPTGAHEQYF. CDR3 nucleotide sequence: TGTGCCAGCAGTACTCCGACAGGGGCCCACGAGCAGTACTTC.

The CDR3 bases are TGTGCCAGCAGTTTACTTGCCTCGAGTCGACTGTTTTTT. This sequence encodes CASSLLASSRLFF. The chain combines TRBV28 with TRBJ1-4; no clear D gene. Trimming cost V 2 bases and J 13 bases, with 14 bases left between them. CDR1 and CDR2 from the germline V gene are MDHEN and SYDVKM. CDR3 length equals 13 residues.

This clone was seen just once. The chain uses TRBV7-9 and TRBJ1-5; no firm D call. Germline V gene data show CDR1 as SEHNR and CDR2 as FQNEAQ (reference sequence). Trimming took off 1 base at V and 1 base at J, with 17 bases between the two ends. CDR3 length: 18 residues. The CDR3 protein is CASSLEPSPGLSNQPQHF. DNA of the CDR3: TGTGCCAGCAGCTTAGAACCCTCCCCAGGTCTCAGCAATCAGCCCCAGCATTTT.

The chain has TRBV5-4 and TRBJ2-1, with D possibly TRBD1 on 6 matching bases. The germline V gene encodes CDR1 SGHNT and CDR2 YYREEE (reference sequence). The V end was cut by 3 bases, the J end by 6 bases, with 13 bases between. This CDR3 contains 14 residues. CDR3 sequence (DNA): TGTGCCAGCAGCTCTACAGGGTCCATCAATGAGCAGTTCTTC. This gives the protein CASSSTGSINEQFF.

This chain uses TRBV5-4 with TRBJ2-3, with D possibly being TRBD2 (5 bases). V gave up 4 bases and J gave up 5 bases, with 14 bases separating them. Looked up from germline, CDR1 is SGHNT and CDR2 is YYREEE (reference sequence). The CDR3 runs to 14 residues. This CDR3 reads CASSRGNGGDTQYF. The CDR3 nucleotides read TGTGCCAGCAGCAGAGGGAACGGCGGAGATACGCAGTATTTT.